This T cell receptor (beta chain) came from a study of graft-versus-host responses after intestinal transplantation. Background on the study: Recipients underwent multivisceral, liver-intestinal, or isolated intestinal transplants. Among the recipients, all got anti-thymocyte globulin induction and then tacrolimus and steroids for about 3 years.

The CDR3 contains 13 residues. Data came from immunoSEQ multiplex PCR; TCRdb stores just in-frame clones and leaves some out. The sample records tens of thousands of clones, 94% being singletons. About this clone: Its specificity is unknown.

Study-wide findings and caveats: Those patients showing graft-donor T cell macrochimerism displayed high graft-versus-host to host-versus-graft clonal ratios in allografts. Association was observed between peak circulating GvH clone levels and early post-transplant HvG declines.

Source: PBMCs, taken 156 days after intestinal transplant. V is TRBV12-1 and J is TRBJ1-5. TRBV12-1 is shown as a pseudogene. The receptor's source is a human patient who received an intestinal transplant, so some T cells may come from the graft donor. CDR3 sequence reads: CASSFARFLAQHF. The DNA of the CDR3 is TGTGCCAGCAGCTTTGCTCGCTTCTTAGCCCAGCATTTT.